The 22 T cell receptor beta chains in this list originate from one sample, sequenced in a study of cytotoxic CD8 clonotypes in ibrutinib-treated CLL. Assay: immunoSEQ multiplex PCR; the TCRdb copy retains only in-frame clones and omits some. This table has about 130,000 clones, roughly 85% appearing once. Sequences were derived from PBMCs, sampled after 24 months of ibrutinib treatment. The receptors derive from a human donor with chronic lymphocytic leukemia.

The chain has TRBV7-2 and TRBJ2-7; 7 bases fit TRBD2. CDR1 and CDR2 from the germline V gene are SGHTA and FQGNSA. The CDR3 contains 14 residues. With 1 base clipped from V and 5 bases from J, the junction kept 5 bases outside the gene matches. The CDR3 loop reads CASSLGGSTDEQYF. Written as DNA, the CDR3 is TGTGCCAGCAGCTTAGGCGGGAGTACGGACGAGCAGTACTTC.

The CDR3 is CASRGEDLSSYEQYF. The DNA of the CDR3 is TGTGCCAGCAGGGGGGAGGACCTGAGCTCCTACGAGCAGTACTTC. V gene TRBV28 combines with J gene TRBJ2-7; TRBD2 might be the D (6 bases). Deletions cut 6 bases from V and 0 bases from J, with 15 bases between. This CDR3 has 15 amino acids. CDR1 is MDHEN, CDR2 SYDVKM, per germline.

The rearrangement links TRBV28 to TRBJ2-3, with TRBD2 matching over 11 bases. The ends lost 4 bases at V and 0 bases at J; junction bases unmatched: 12. Looked up from germline, CDR1 is MDHEN and CDR2 is SYDVKM. The CDR3 length is 19 residues. The CDR3 DNA is TGTGCCAGCAGTTCCCCTCTGGAGACTAGCGGGATTAGCACAGATACGCAGTATTTT. Translated, it gives CASSSPLETSGISTDTQYF.

The chain links TRBV21-1 to TRBJ1-4; whether TRBD1, the table's D call, matches the DNA was not checked. TRBV21-1 is termed a pseudogene. The CDR3 length is 18 residues. The DNA for the CDR3 is TGTGCCAGCAGCGGGACGGGGGGACAGGACAGGATCGGTGAAAAACTGTTTTTT. Encoded protein: CASSGTGGQDRIGEKLFF.

The J gene is TRBJ1-2, the V gene TRBV19, with D tentatively TRBD1 (6 bases). V gave up 7 bases and J gave up 7 bases, with 16 bases separating them. In germline, CDR1 is LNHDA, CDR2 SQIVND (reference sequence). This CDR3 is built from 13 residues. CDR3 nucleotides: TGTGCCAGTACTCTGGGGGGCGCGGGTGGCTACACCTTC. Translating it yields CASTLGGAGGYTF.

This chain joins TRBV4-1 and TRBJ2-1; D is uncertain. The germline gives CDR1 MGHRA, CDR2 YSYEKL. The CDR3 has 16 residues. V gave up 0 bases and J gave up 7 bases, with 16 bases separating them. The CDR3 loop reads CASSQDEQPYRNEQFF. As DNA, the CDR3 is TGCGCCAGCAGCCAAGATGAGCAGCCGTACCGAAATGAGCAGTTCTTC.

Of note for this clone: The same CDR3 can be traced to other DNA sequences in this sample. The chain is built from TRBV4-3 and TRBJ2-1, with 10 bases fitting TRBD2. Germline trimming cut 3 bases from V and 6 bases from J; bases unmatched to any gene: 5. Germline V gene data show CDR1 as LGHNA and CDR2 as YSLEER. There are 15 residues in the CDR3. CDR3: CASSQPSGGVNEQFF. As DNA, the CDR3 is TGCGCCAGCAGCCAGCCTAGCGGGGGAGTCAATGAGCAGTTCTTC.

The chain employs TRBV19 and TRBJ1-4; D unclear. V gave up 4 bases and J gave up 0 bases, with 6 bases separating them. Germline-derived CDR1 and CDR2 are LNHDA and SQIVND (reference sequence). The CDR3 covers 14 residues. The chain's CDR3 is CASSSQSTNEKLFF. The CDR3 DNA reads TGTGCCAGTAGTAGTCAGTCAACTAATGAAAAACTGTTTTTT.

The J gene is TRBJ2-2, the V gene TRBV5-1, with a tentative D call TRBD1 (5 bases). The CDR3 extends over 16 amino acids. Germline CDR1 is SGHRS and CDR2 is YFSETQ. Trimming took 4 bases from V and 4 from J, leaving 17 bases between them. The CDR3 sequence: CASSPGQGAGTGELFF. In DNA, the CDR3 is TGCGCCAGCAGCCCCGGGCAAGGGGCCGGCACCGGGGAGCTGTTTTTT.

The chain has TRBV10-3 and TRBJ1-2; 10 bases align to TRBD1. The CDR3 has 13 amino acids. V dropped 0 bases and J dropped 8; count of bases not matched to a gene: 0. Per germline, CDR1 ENHRY and CDR2 SYGVKD. CDR3 amino acids: CAISESGQGGYTF. DNA of the CDR3: TGTGCCATCAGTGAGTCGGGACAGGGGGGCTACACCTTC.

This rearrangement joins TRBV2 to TRBJ2-7; D gene uncertain. V was cut by 8 bases and J by 3 bases, with 20 bases left in between. CDR1 is SNHLY and CDR2 is FYNNEI in the germline V gene. The length of the CDR3 is 15 residues. As DNA, the CDR3 is TGTGCCAGCCACTCTGACTTCGAGGTTGTCTACGAGCAGTACTTC. It is translated as CASHSDFEVVYEQYF.

This rearrangement joins TRBV7-3 to TRBJ2-3; maybe TRBD2 (6 bases). The CDR3 sequence is 15 residues long. Germline CDR1 is SGHTA and CDR2 is FQGTGA. Between the trimmed V and J ends, which lost 4 bases and 2 bases, there was a span of 13 bases. The CDR3 is CASSYLGGDTDTQYF. CDR3 sequence (DNA): TGTGCCAGCAGCTACTTGGGCGGGGACACAGATACGCAGTATTTT.

The rearrangement uses TRBV19 and TRBJ1-4, with 11 nucleotides matching TRBD1. V was clipped by 5 bases and J by 7 bases; unmatched bases: 6. CDR1 and CDR2 from the germline V gene are LNHDA and SQIVND (reference sequence). This CDR3 is 15 amino acids long. CDR3 protein: CASSERTGGREKLFF. The CDR3 DNA reads TGTGCCAGTAGTGAAAGGACAGGGGGCCGTGAAAAACTGTTTTTT.

This clone showed up just once. This chain connects TRBV18 to TRBJ1-2; 7 nucleotides line up with TRBD1. This CDR3 spans 14 amino acids. J was trimmed by 4 bases and V by 2 bases; bases with no gene match: 4. Germline V gives CDR1 KGHSH, CDR2 LQKENI. The CDR3 DNA sequence: TGTGCCAGCTCACCAACGGGACAGACCTATGGCTACACCTTC. Protein: CASSPTGQTYGYTF.

This sequence joins TRBV5-1 and TRBJ2-2; D might be TRBD2 (5 bases). Trimming took off 0 bases at V and 0 bases at J, with 12 bases between the two ends. The CDR3 spans 17 residues. The V gene's germline CDR1 is SGHRS and CDR2 YFSETQ. CDR3 sequence (DNA): TGCGCCAGCAGCTTGGGTACCGCCGGGGCGAACACCGGGGAGCTGTTTTTT. It specifies CASSLGTAGANTGELFF.

The V and J genes are TRBV5-4 and TRBJ2-1; D is undetermined. Looked up from germline, CDR1 is SGHNT and CDR2 is YYREEE (reference sequence). The V end lost 1 base, the J end lost 4 bases, and 12 bases lay between the germline ends. The CDR3 is made up of 15 amino acids. In DNA form, the CDR3 reads TGTGCCAGCAGCTTGATAGGGCCCCAATACAATGAGCAGTTCTTC. Protein: CASSLIGPQYNEQFF.

CDR3 sequence (DNA): TGTGCCAGCAGCGAAATGGGGACCGGAGCGGAAGCTTTCTTT. This gives the protein CASSEMGTGAEAFF. V and J are TRBV7-7 and TRBJ1-1, with D possibly being TRBD1 (5 bases). V gave up 5 bases and J gave up 8 bases, with 18 bases separating them. This CDR3 is 14 amino acids long. Germline loops: CDR1 SSHAT, CDR2 FNYEAQ (reference sequence). The full variable domain, in which reference TRBV7-7 and TRBJ1-1 provide the parts outside the CDR3, is GAGVSQSPRYKVTKRGQDVTLRCDPISSHATLYWYQQALGQGPEFLTYFNYEAQPDKSGLPSDRFSAERPEGSISTLTIQRTEQRDSAMYRCASSEMGTGAEAFFGQGTRLTVV.

This clone was detected a few times. The rearrangement links TRBV7-2 to TRBJ1-5; no clear D gene. Germline CDR1 reads SGHTA; CDR2 reads FQGNSA. The CDR3 runs 13 residues. The V end lost 4 bases, the J end lost 7 bases, and 11 bases lay between the germline ends. CDR3: CASSSMSGQPQHF. CDR3 sequence (DNA): TGTGCCAGCAGCTCCATGAGCGGGCAGCCCCAGCATTTT.

V and J are TRBV20-1 and TRBJ1-2, with D unclear. The CDR3 runs to 11 residues. Trimming removed 3 bases from V and 7 bases from J, with 9 bases in between. In germline, CDR1 is DFQATT, CDR2 SNEGSKA (reference sequence). CDR3 sequence: CSASQLGGYTF. In DNA form, the CDR3 reads TGCAGTGCTAGTCAACTAGGTGGCTACACCTTC.

V usage is TRBV9 and J usage is TRBJ2-1, with 8 bases identical to TRBD2. In germline, CDR1 is SGDLS, CDR2 YYNGEE. V shed 0 bases and J 8 bases; nucleotides not matched to a gene: 7. This CDR3 is built from 15 residues. The CDR3 reads CASSVAGRAGHEQFF. Here the CDR3 DNA reads TGTGCCAGCAGCGTAGCCGGGAGGGCAGGACATGAGCAGTTCTTC.

V gene TRBV4-2 combines with J gene TRBJ1-5, with 8 bases that match TRBD1. There are 15 residues in the CDR3. Germline lookup yields CDR1 LGHNA and CDR2 YNFKEQ. The V and J ends lost 3 bases and 3 bases, in that order; junction bases with no gene match: 4. The CDR3 DNA follows: TGTGCCAGCAGCCAGCTGACAGGGGTCAATCAGCCCCAGCATTTT. Residues: CASSQLTGVNQPQHF.

The rearrangement uses TRBV28 and TRBJ2-5, with no clear D. Germline loops: CDR1 MDHEN, CDR2 SYDVKM. CDR3 length: 15 residues. Trimming took 5 bases from V and 1 from J, leaving 14 bases between them. The CDR3 DNA reads TGTGCCAGCAGTCCCCAATCTGTCGGCCAAGAGACCCAGTACTTC. This translates into CASSPQSVGQETQYF.